One T cell receptor beta chain is described in this entry. Repertoires were generated with immunoSEQ multiplex PCR, while TCRdb's copy carries only in-frame clones and drops some. The data show 90,000 to 110,000 clones, about 85% seen once. These data belong to a study of identifying expanded T cells in peripheral blood. No infections or other immune events were documented during collection. Sequenced sample: blood. This receptor was identified in a person between 18 and 75 years old in good health.

CDR3 in DNA: TGTGCCAGCAGTTCGGCAGGGGGCGCGGATGGCTACACCTTC. Its translation is CASSSAGGADGYTF. This rearrangement joins TRBV2 to TRBJ1-2; 8 bases line up with TRBD1. There are 14 residues in the CDR3. From germline, CDR1 is SNHLY and CDR2 FYNNEI. Germline trimming cut 5 bases from V and 6 bases from J; bases unmatched to any gene: 8. Filled out from reference TRBV2 and TRBJ1-2, the complete variable domain reads EPEVTQTPSHQVTQMGQEVILRCVPISNHLYFYWYRQILGQKVEFLVSFYNNEISEKSEIFDDQFSVERPDGSNFTLKIRSTKLEDSAMYFCASSSAGGADGYTFGSGTRLTVV.